Included here is one T cell receptor beta chain sequence, with context. What it binds is not known. The source of the sample is a study of post-analysis software for immune sequencing data. Study information: Included among the disease courses, which were recorded for the cohort, were relapsing-remitting, secondary progressive and progressive-relapsing multiple sclerosis. Findings and limits, study-wide: Included in a set of about five TRBV segments more frequent in patients than controls were TRBV5-6, TRBV5-1 and TRBV20-1.

The V gene lost 0 bases and the J gene lost 0 bases, with 14 bases spanning the gap. The CDR3 spans 17 residues. CDR1 and CDR2 (germline): LGHNA, YSLEER. Unique molecular identifiers were carried by the TCR beta cDNA libraries. T cells numbering roughly 1 to 10 million yielded cDNA molecules that totaled roughly 0.5 million. TCRdb re-called the PCR reads through MiXCR, storing one row per CDR3 protein. The table records some 690,000 distinct CDR3 sequences, 25% to 30% of them present only once. This chain joins TRBV4-3 and TRBJ1-1, with D possibly TRBD1 on 5 matching bases. The sample comprised blood. The sequence was collected from a girl under 18 with multiple sclerosis. The CDR3 DNA is TGCGCCAGCAGCCAAGATACTTCGGGGCAGCTGAACACTGAAGCTTTCTTT. Its translation is CASSQDTSGQLNTEAFF.